This TCR beta chain is from a study of T cell responses to AZD1222 COVID-19 vaccine (dated by TCRdb to about 2021). For the study in its entirety: A total of roughly 240 trial participants underwent TCR sequencing, of whom 200 to 220 received two doses of AZD1222 and 26 received two doses of the MenACWY control vaccine. Trial participants were enrolled by age into 18-55, 56-69 and 70-plus year subgroups, with about 150, 28 and 57 TCR-sequenced participants respectively. Findings and caveats that apply to the study as a whole: Conclusions about previously exposed vaccinees were limited because only six AZD1222 recipients were SARS-CoV-2 seropositive at baseline. No day 14 peak-response samples were available, so repertoires were characterized only after the peak T cell response. Reportedly, close to half of the unique spike-specific TCRs recognized epitopes lying outside the regions that are mutated in the B.1.351 and B.1.1.7 variants. After two AZD1222 doses, both the breadth and the depth of spike-specific TCRs were significantly higher than at day 0 and than in MenACWY recipients. Participants were mostly white British and included more females than males, and it was suggested by the authors that clonal diversity may have been underestimated. The whole spike protein was spanned by vaccine-associated CD4 TCRs, and dominant responses were seen in regions 160-218 and 743-854. In the small 56-69-year group, the increase in depth fell short of significance, most likely because of low power.

Inclusive of the bounding cysteine and phenylalanine, the CDR3 is 15 residues long. Only the CDR3 part of the read is kept: 45 bases, read in frame from the first base. V and J are truncated by 0 bases and 9 bases respectively, leaving an intervening sequence of 15 bases. Sequences SNHLY (CDR1) and FYNNEI (CDR2) are obtained from the germline V gene. The time point label corresponds to: about 28 days (+/-7) after the second vaccine dose. AZD1222 recipients given second doses at about 4 weeks or at about 12 weeks were pooled, since spike-specific TCR depth and breadth were not found to differ between the two schedules. Samples from vaccinated people were obtained from the UK trials COV001 and COV002, which included a single-blind randomized controlled phase 2/3 trial of AZD1222 (ChAdOx1 nCoV-19) in healthy adults. For TCRbeta chain sequencing, PBMC samples were collected from trial participants at day 0 and at day 28 after the second dose.

A remark on this clone: Its antigen remains undetermined. No quality values exist for individual bases; no much larger clone is one base distant.

The CDR3 regions of human TCRbeta chains were analyzed by immunosequencing. On the authors' methods: TCRs in the repertoires were compared against a reference library of SARS-CoV-2-specific TCRs that had been generated with the MIRA antigen-specificity platform. Breadth meant the fraction of unique TCRs that were SARS-CoV-2-associated, whereas depth meant the fraction of total T cells that were SARS-CoV-2-associated. Using the MIRA data, every spike-specific TCR was mapped to the spike region that the TCR reacted to and assigned to either a CD4 or a CD8 class. Log10-transformed breadth and depth values were compared by one-way ANOVA with Sidak's multiple comparisons tests. TCRdb retrieved this table from immuneACCESS and kept in-frame rearrangements only. Not all clones are present; in checked studies, unresolved V genes account for under half, and no reason is known for the remainder. V and J calls and clone size are copied from that table; D and trimming were computed from the DNA. For this sample there are around 200,000 clones; around 94% appear just once. Of the sample, roughly 1.7% falls within the top ten clones.

This TCR was sampled from an adult who received the AZD1222 COVID-19 vaccine. The chain uses TRBV2 and TRBJ1-5; the D gene lacks a confident call. The sample in question was peripheral blood, obtained 28 days after the second AZD1222 dose. At the DNA level, the sequence is TGTGCCAGCAGTGAAGCAATGGCCCCAATAGGGCCCCAGCATTTT. Translation gives CASSEAMAPIGPQHF.